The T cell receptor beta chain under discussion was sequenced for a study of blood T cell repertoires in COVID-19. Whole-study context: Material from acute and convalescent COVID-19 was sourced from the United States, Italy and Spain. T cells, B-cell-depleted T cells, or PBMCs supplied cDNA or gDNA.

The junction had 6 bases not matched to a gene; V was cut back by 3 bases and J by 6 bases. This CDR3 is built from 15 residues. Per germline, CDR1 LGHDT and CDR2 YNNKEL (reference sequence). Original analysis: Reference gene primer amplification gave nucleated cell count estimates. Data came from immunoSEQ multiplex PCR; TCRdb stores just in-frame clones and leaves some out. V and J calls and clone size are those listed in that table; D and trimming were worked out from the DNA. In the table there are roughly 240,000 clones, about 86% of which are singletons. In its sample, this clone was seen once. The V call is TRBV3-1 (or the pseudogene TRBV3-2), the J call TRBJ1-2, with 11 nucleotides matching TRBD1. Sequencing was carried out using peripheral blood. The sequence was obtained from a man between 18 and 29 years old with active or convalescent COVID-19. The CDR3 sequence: CASSQLDRGRDGYTF. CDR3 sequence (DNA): TGTGCCAGCAGCCAGTTGGACAGGGGGCGCGATGGCTACACCTTC.